The present T cell receptor beta chain was sequenced within a study of graft-versus-host responses after intestinal transplantation. Only in-frame clones appear in the TCRdb table, and some are missing; sequencing was by immunoSEQ multiplex PCR. Of roughly 96,000 clones listed, about 91% are singletons. Germline assignment: CDR1 MGHRA and CDR2 YSYEKL. Deletions cut 4 bases from V and 5 bases from J, with 20 bases between. The CDR3 runs 16 residues. With respect to this clone: No antigen is known for it.

The sample in question was unstimulated CD8+ T cells sorted from spleen or lymph node cells, obtained before intestinal transplant. This clonotype was sampled from a human donor who received an intestinal transplant. This chain links TRBV4-1 with TRBJ1-2; D is unclear. CDR3 in amino acids: CASSPSTGRESYGYTF. In DNA form, the CDR3 reads TGCGCCAGCAGCCCCTCAACCGGGCGGGAGAGTTATGGCTACACCTTC.